This T cell receptor (beta chain) was recorded in a study of CD8+ T cells in alopecia areata. The authors extracted RNA and reverse transcribed it into cDNA as the sequencing template. Libraries were prepared by immunoSEQ multiplex PCR; TCRdb keeps only in-frame clonotypes and omits some of them. The sample lists 30,000 to 40,000 clones, about 83% occurring once. Germline V gives CDR1 SQVTM, CDR2 ANQGSEA. CDR3 length: 13 residues. V was shortened by 6 bases and J by 4 bases, with 12 bases between the two germline ends. This TCR came from a human donor with alopecia areata. The genes are TRBV29-1 and TRBJ2-2; weak D call: TRBD2 (6 bases). Sequenced sample: NKG2D-low CD8+ T cells sorted from blood. The CDR3 DNA follows: TGCAGCGTGGCCCGGGACTCCACCGGGGAGCTGTTTTTT. This gives the protein CSVARDSTGELFF.